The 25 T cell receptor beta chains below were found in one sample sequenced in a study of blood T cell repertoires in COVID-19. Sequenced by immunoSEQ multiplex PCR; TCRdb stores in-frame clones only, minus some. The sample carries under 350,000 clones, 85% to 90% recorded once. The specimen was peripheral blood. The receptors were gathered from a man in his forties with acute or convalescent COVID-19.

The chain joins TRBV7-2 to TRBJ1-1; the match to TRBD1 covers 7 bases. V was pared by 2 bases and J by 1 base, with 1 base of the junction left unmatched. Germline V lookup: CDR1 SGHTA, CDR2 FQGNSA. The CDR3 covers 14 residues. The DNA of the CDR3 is TGTGCCAGCAGCTTAAACAGGGGGAACACTGAAGCTTTCTTT. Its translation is CASSLNRGNTEAFF.

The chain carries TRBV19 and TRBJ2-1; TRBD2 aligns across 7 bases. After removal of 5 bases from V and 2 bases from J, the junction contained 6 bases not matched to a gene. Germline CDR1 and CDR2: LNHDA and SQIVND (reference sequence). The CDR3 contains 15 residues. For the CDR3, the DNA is TGTGCCAGTAGTTACCTAGCGGCCGCCTACAATGAGCAGTTCTTC. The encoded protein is CASSYLAAAYNEQFF. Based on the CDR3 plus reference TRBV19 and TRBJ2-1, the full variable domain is DGGITQSPKYLFRKEGQNVTLSCEQNLNHDAMYWYRQDPGQGLRLIYYSQIVNDFQKGDIAEGYSVSREKKESFPLTVTSAQKNPTAFYLCASSYLAAAYNEQFFGPGTRLTVL.

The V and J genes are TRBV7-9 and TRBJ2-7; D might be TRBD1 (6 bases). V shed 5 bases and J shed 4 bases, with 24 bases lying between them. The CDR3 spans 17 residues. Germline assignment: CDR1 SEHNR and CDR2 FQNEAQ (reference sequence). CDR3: CASSLGQWGPTDYEQYF. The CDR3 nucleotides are TGTGCCAGCAGCCTCGGACAGTGGGGCCCTACTGATTACGAGCAGTACTTC.

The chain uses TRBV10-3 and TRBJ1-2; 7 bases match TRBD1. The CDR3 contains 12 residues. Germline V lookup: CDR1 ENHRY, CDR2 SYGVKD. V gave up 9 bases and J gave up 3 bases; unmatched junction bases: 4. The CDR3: CAISDRDYGYTF. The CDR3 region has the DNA TGTGCCATTTCCGACAGGGACTATGGCTACACCTTC.

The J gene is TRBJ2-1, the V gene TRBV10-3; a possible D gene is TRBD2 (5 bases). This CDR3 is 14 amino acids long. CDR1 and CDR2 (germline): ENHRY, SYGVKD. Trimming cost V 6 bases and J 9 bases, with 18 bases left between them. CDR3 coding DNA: TGTGCCATCAGGATAGAAAGTCTCGCGGGTGAGCAGTTCTTC. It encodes CAIRIESLAGEQFF.

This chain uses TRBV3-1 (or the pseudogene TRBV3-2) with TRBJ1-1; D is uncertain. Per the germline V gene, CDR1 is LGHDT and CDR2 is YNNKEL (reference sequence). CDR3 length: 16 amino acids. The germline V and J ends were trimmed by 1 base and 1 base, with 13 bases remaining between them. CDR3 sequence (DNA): TGTGCCAGCAGCCAAGTTTCGGGTTTGGAGAACACTGAAGCTTTCTTT. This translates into CASSQVSGLENTEAFF.

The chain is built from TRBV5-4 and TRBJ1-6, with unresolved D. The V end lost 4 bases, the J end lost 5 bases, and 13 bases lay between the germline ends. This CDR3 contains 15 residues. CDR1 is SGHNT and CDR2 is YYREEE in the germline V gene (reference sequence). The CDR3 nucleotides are TGTGCCAGCAGCCCTGAATCGAGGAATAATTCACCCCTCCACTTT. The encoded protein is CASSPESRNNSPLHF.

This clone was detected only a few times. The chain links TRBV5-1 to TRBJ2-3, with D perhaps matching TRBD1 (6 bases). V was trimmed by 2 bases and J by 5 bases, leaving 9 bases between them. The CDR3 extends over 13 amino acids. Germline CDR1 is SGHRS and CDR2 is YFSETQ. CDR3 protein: CASSLQGEDTQYF. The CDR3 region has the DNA TGCGCCAGCAGCTTACAGGGTGAAGATACGCAGTATTTT.

The CDR3 DNA reads as TGTGCCAGCAGCCGAACTGGGGGGGGCCGGGCCGGTGGCTACACCTTC. Protein sequence: CASSRTGGGRAGGYTF. The V gene is TRBV3-1 (or the pseudogene TRBV3-2), the J gene TRBJ1-2, with D tentatively TRBD1 (6 bases). Germline V gene lookup returns CDR1 LGHDT and CDR2 YNNKEL (reference sequence). The CDR3 is made up of 16 amino acids. The V and J ends lost 4 bases and 7 bases respectively, with 22 bases between them.

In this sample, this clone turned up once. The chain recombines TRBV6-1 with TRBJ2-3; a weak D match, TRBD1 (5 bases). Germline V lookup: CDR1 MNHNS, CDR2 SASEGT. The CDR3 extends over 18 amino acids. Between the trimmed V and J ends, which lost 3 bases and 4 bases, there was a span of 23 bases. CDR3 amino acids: CASSEWALERGIADTQYF. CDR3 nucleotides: TGTGCCAGCAGTGAGTGGGCACTCGAAAGGGGTATTGCAGATACGCAGTATTTT.

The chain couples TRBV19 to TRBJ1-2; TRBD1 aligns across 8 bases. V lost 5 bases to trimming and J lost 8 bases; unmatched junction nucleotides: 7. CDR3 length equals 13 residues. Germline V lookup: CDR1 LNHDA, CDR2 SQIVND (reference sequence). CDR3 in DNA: TGTGCCAGTAGTTCCAGGGGGCAACAGGGCTACACCTTC. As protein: CASSSRGQQGYTF. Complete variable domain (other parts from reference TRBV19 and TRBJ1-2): DGGITQSPKYLFRKEGQNVTLSCEQNLNHDAMYWYRQDPGQGLRLIYYSQIVNDFQKGDIAEGYSVSREKKESFPLTVTSAQKNPTAFYLCASSSRGQQGYTFGSGTRLTVV.

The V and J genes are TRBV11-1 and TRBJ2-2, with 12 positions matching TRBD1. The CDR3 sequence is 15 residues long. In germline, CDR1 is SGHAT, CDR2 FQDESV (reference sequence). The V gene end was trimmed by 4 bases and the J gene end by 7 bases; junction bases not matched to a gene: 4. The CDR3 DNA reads TGTGCCAGCAGCTCGGGACAGGGGGCGGGCGGGGAGCTGTTTTTT. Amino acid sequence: CASSSGQGAGGELFF.

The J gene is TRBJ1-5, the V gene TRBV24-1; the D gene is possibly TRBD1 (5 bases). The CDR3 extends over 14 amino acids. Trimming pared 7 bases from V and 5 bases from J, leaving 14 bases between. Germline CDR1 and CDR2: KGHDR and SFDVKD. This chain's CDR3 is CATSGAGMHQPQHF. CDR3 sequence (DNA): TGTGCCACCAGCGGTGCAGGGATGCATCAGCCCCAGCATTTT.

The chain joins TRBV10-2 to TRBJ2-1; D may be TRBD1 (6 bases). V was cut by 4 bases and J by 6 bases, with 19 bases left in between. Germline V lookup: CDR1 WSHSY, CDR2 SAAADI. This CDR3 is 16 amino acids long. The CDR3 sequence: CASSGLLLTGINEQFF. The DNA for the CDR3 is TGCGCCAGCAGTGGCCTTCTACTTACAGGGATCAATGAGCAGTTCTTC.

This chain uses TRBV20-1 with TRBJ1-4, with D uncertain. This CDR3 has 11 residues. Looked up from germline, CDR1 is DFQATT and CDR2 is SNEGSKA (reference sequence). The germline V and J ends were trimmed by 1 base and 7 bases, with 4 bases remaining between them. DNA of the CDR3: TGCAGTGCTAGAGGGGCTGAAAAACTGTTTTTT. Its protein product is CSARGAEKLFF.

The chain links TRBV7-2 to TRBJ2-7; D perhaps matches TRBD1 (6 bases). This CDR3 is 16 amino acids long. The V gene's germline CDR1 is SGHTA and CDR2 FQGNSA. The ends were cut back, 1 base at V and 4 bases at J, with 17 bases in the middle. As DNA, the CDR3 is TGTGCCAGCAGCTTAGGGCGGACAGACATGAATTACGAGCAGTACTTC. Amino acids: CASSLGRTDMNYEQYF.

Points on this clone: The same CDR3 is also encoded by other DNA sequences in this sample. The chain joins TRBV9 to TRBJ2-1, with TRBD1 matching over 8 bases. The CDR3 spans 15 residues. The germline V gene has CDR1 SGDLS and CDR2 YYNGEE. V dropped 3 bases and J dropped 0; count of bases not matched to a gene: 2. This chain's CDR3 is CASSGQGSSYNEQFF. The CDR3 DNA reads TGTGCCAGCAGCGGACAGGGGAGCTCCTACAATGAGCAGTTCTTC.

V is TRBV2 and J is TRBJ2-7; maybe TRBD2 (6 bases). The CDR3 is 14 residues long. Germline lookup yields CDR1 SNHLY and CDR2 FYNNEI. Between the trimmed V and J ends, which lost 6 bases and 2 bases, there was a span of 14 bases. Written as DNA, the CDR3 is TGTGCCAGCAGCGCGGGACTGGGGCCCTACGAGCAGTACTTC. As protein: CASSAGLGPYEQYF.

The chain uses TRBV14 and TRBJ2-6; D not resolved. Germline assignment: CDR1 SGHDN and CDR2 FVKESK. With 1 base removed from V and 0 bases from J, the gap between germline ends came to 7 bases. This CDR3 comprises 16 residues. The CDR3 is CASSQASPSGANVLTF. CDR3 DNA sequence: TGTGCCAGCAGCCAAGCGTCTCCCTCTGGGGCCAACGTCCTGACTTTC.

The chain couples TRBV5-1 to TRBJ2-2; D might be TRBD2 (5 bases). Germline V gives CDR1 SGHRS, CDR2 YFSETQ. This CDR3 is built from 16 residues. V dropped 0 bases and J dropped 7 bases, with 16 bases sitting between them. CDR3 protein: CASSLDPMGSGGELFF. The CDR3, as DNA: TGCGCCAGCAGCTTGGACCCGATGGGAAGCGGCGGGGAGCTGTTTTTT.

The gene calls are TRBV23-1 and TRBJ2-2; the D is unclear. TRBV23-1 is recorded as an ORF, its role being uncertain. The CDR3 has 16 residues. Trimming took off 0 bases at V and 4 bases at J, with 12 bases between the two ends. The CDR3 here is CASSQSGNPFTGELFF. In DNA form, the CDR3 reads TGCGCCAGCAGTCAATCGGGCAATCCATTCACCGGGGAGCTGTTTTTT.

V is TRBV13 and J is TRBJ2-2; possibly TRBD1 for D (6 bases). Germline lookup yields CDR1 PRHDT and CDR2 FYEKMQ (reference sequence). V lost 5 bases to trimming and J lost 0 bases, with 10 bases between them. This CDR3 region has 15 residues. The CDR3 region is CASSPDRSNTGELFF. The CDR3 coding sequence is TGTGCCAGCAGCCCAGACAGGTCGAACACCGGGGAGCTGTTTTTT.

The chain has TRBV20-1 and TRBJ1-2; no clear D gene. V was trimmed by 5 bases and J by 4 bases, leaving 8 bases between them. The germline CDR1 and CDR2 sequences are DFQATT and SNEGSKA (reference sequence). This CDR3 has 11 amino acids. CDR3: CSAVRLYGYTF. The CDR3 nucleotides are TGCAGTGCTGTGAGGCTCTATGGCTACACCTTC.

CDR3 amino acids: CASSLGGTGAYEQYF. The CDR3 DNA reads TGTGCCAGCAGCTTGGGCGGGACAGGGGCCTACGAGCAGTACTTC. The chain employs TRBV5-4 and TRBJ2-7; 10 nucleotides match TRBD1. This CDR3 spans 15 amino acids. V gave up 0 bases and J gave up 2 bases; unmatched junction bases: 2. Germline CDR1 SGHNT, CDR2 YYREEE (reference sequence).

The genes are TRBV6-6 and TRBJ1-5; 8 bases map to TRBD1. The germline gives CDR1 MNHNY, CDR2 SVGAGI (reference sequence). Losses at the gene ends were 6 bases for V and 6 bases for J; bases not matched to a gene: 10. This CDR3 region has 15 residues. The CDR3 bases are TGTGCCAGCAGGGACGCAGGGGGCTTTGGTCAGCCCCAGCATTTT. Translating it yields CASRDAGGFGQPQHF.